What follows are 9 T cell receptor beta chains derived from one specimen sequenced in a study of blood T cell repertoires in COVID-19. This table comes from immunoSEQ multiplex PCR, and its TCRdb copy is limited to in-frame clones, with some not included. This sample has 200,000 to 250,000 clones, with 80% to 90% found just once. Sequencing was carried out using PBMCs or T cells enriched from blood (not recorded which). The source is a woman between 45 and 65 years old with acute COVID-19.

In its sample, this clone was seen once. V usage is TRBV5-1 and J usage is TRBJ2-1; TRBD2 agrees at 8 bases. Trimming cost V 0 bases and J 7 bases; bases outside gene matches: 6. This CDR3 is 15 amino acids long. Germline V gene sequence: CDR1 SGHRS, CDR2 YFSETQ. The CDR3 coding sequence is TGCGCCAGCAGCTTGGGAGCGGGAGTGGAAAATGAGCAGTTCTTC. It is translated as CASSLGAGVENEQFF.

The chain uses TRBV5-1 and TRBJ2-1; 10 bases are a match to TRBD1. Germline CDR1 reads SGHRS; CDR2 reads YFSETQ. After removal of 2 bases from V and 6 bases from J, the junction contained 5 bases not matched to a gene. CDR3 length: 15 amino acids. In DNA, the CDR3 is TGCGCCAGCAGCTTTTCCGGGACAGGGGTCAATGAGCAGTTCTTC. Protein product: CASSFSGTGVNEQFF.

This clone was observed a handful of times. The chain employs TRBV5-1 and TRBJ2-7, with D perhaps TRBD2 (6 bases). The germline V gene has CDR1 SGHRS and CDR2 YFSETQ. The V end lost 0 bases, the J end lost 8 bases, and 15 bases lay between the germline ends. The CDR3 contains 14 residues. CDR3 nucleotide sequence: TGCGCCAGCAGCTTGGCGGGGGACTCCCTCCAGCAGTACTTC. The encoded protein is CASSLAGDSLQQYF.

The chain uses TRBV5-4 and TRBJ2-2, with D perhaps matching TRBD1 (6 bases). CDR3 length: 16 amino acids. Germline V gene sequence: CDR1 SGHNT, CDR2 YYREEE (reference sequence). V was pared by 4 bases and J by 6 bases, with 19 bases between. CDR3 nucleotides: TGTGCCAGCAGCCAGAGGCTAGGGGGAAAAGCCGGGGAGCTGTTTTTT. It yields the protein CASSQRLGGKAGELFF.

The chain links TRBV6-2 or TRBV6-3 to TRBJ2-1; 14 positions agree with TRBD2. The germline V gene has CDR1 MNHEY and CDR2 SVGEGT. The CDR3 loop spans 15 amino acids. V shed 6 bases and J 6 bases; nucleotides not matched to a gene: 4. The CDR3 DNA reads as TGTGCCAGCAGCCGCGGGACTAGCGGGAGCAATGAGCAGTTCTTC. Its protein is CASSRGTSGSNEQFF.

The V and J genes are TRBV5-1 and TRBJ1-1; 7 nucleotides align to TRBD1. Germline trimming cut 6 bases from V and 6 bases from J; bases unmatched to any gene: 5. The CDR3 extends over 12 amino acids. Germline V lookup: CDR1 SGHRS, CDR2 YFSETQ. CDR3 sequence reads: CASKQGEAEAFF. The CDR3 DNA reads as TGCGCCAGCAAGCAGGGGGAGGCTGAAGCTTTCTTT.

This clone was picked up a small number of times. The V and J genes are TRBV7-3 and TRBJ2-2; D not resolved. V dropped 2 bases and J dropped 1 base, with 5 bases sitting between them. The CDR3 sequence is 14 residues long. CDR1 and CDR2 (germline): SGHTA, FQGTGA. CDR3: CASSLSGNTGELFF. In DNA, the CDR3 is TGTGCCAGCAGCTTATCGGGGAACACCGGGGAGCTGTTTTTT.

The CDR3 here is CASSITGTSIYEQYF. CDR3 in DNA: TGTGCCAGTAGTATAACCGGGACTAGCATCTACGAGCAGTACTTC. The rearrangement links TRBV19 to TRBJ2-7; 9 bases are a match to TRBD2. The CDR3 is 15 amino acids. Germline assignment: CDR1 LNHDA and CDR2 SQIVND (reference sequence). The J segment lost 3 bases and the V segment lost 2 bases, leaving 5 bases of the junction unmatched.

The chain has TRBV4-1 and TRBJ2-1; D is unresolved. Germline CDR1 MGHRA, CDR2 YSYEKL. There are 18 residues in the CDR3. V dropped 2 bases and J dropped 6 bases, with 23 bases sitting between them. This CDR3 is CASSQLLQQPAKFNEQFF. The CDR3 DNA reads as TGCGCCAGCAGCCAACTTTTACAGCAGCCCGCAAAATTCAATGAGCAGTTCTTC.